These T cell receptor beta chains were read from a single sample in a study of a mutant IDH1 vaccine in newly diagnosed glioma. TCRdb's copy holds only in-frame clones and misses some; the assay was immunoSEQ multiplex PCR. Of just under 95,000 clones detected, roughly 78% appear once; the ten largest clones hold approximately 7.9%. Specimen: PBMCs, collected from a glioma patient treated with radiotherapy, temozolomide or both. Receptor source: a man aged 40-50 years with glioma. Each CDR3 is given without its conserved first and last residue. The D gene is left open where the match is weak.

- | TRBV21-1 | ASSPGPYEQY
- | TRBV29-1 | SVHRAGSLPDTQY
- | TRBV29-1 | SVWGYGYT
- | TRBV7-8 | ASSLGTPPGEQY
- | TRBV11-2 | ASSLDLSYKNIQY
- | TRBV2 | ASSEEVGGTGELF
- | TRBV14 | ASSQGLPGPYEQY
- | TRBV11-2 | ASSQTSGELF
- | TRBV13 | ASSTDNYNEQF
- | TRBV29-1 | SVLTLWSDEQY
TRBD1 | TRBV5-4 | ASSFGQGTVEAF
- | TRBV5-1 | ASSLAEGVEQY
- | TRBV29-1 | SVGEGLTDTQY
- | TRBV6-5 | ASSQGNTIY
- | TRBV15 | ATSRDLGGYYNSPLH
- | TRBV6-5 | ASRRGVGQETQY
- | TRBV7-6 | ASSSPVGEWSTDTQY
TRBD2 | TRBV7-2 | ASSVGGLAGNEQF
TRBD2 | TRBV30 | AWSVREGYEQY
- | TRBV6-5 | ASSFRPPGFREQF
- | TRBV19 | ASSTMRLSGANVLT
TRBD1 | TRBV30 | AWSAYRGLLIEAF
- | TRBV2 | ASSEASGRVFDGELF
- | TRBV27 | ASGLRAYEQY
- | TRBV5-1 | ASSLVPDLGEQY
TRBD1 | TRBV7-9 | ASSPGQAPQDTQY
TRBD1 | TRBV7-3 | ASSLNRGFRKGNQPQH
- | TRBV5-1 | ASSLGRPNYGYT
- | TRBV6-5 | ASSSQETQY
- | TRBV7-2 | ASSRFGGGLGQPQH
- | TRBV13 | ASSARRGGGNQPQH
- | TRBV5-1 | ASGTRSSYEQY
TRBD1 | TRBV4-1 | ASSQVSHLGTGTWPQH
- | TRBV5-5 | ASSFTGRNTEAF
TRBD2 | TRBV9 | ASSVGTSGGAEQF
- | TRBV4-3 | ASSQDSQRSGELF
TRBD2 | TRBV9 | ASNLQAGGMIGETQY
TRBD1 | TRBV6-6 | ASIPTGNSNQPQH
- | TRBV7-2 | ASSLEAAGVYQPQH
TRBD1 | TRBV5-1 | ASSWQTGTTDTQY
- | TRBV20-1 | RALTGTEQY
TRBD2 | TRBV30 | ALRPLTSGPYNEQF
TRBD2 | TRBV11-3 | ASSRAGDDNEQF